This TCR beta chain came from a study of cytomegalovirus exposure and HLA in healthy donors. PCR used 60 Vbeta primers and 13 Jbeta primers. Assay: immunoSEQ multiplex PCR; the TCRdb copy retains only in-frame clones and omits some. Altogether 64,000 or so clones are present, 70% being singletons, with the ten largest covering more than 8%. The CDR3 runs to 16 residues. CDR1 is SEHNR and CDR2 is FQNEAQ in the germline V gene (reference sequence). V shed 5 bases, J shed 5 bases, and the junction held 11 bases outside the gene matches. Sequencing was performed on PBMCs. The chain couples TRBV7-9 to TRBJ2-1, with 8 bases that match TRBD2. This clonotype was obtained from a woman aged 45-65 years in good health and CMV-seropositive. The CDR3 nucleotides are TGTGCCAGCAGCCCGCCGGGACTAGGGGTAAACAATGAGCAGTTCTTC. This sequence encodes CASSPPGLGVNNEQFF.